This T cell receptor (beta chain) was captured in a study of blood T cell repertoires in COVID-19. Whole-study context: PBMCs, B-cell-depleted T cells, or T cells provided the cDNA or gDNA that made up the material.

Authors' analysis steps: From reference gene primer amplification, estimates of nucleated cell counts were derived. Profiling relied on immunoSEQ multiplex PCR, and the TCRdb table lists in-frame clones only, not all of them. That table supplies the V and J calls and clone size; D and trimming were determined from the DNA. Of over 50,000 clones in the sample, 70% to 90% were seen once. This clone has just a few counts. Germline V lookup: CDR1 MNHEY, CDR2 SMNVEV (reference sequence). CDR3 size: 15 residues. V lost 6 bases and J lost 6; bases outside the gene matches: 14. The sequencing sample was made of peripheral blood. The chain employs TRBV27 and TRBJ2-7; 7 bases align to TRBD1. The source is a man aged 60-69 years with acute or convalescent COVID-19. CDR3 DNA sequence: TGTGCCAGCAGCCCGGTCCCGACAGGGATGGGCGAGCAGTACTTC. Encoded protein: CASSPVPTGMGEQYF.